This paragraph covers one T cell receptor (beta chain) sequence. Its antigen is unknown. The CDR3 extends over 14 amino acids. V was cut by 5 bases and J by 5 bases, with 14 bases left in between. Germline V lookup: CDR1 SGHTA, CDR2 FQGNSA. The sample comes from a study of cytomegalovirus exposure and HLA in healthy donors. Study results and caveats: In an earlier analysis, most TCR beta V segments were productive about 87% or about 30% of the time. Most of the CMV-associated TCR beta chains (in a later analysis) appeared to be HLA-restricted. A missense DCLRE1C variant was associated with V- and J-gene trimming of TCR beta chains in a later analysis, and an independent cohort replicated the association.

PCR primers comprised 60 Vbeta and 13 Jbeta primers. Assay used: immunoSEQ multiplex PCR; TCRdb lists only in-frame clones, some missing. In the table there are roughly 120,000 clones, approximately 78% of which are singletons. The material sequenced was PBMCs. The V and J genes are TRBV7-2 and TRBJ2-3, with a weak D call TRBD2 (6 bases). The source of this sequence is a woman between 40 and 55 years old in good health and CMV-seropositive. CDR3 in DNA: TGTGCCAGCAGCCCCGGAGGGCCCCGAGATACGCAGTATTTT. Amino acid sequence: CASSPGGPRDTQYF.